A single sample gave rise to the 2 T cell receptor beta chains below, sequenced in a study of blood T cell repertoires in COVID-19. Some clones are missing from TCRdb's copy, which holds only in-frame ones; the method was immunoSEQ multiplex PCR. Seen here are approximately 200,000 clones, roughly 90% observed once, and the top ten hold roughly 4.9%. Sample: PBMCs or T cells enriched from blood (not recorded which). These TCRs come from a woman aged 25 to 39 who had been exposed to COVID-19.

This clone showed up just a few times. This sequence joins TRBV2 and TRBJ2-7; D possibly corresponds to TRBD2 (6 bases). V was shortened by 6 bases and J by 4 bases, with 13 bases between the two germline ends. The germline V gene encodes CDR1 SNHLY and CDR2 FYNNEI. The CDR3 totals 13 residues. CDR3 loop: CASSEEGWYEQYF. CDR3 DNA: TGTGCCAGCAGCGAGGAGGGGTGGTACGAGCAGTACTTC.

V usage is TRBV4-2 and J usage is TRBJ2-3, with a tentative D call TRBD2 (6 bases). Germline V gives CDR1 LGHNA, CDR2 YNFKEQ. The V end lost 0 bases, the J end lost 0 bases, and 10 bases lay between the germline ends. The CDR3 is made up of 16 amino acids. In DNA form, the CDR3 reads TGTGCCAGCAGCCAAGAGCTAGGAGGGAGCACAGATACGCAGTATTTT. Amino acid sequence: CASSQELGGSTDTQYF.